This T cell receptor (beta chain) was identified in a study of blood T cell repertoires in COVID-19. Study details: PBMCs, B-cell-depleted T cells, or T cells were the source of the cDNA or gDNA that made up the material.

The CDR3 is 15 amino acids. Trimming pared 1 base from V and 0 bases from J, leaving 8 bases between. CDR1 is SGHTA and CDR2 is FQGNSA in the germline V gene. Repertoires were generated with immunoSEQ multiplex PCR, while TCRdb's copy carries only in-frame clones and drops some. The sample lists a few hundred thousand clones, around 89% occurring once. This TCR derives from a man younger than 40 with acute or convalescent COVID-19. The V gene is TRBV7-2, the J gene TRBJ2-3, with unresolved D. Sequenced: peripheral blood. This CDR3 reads CASSLGSTSTDTQYF. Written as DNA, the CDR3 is TGTGCCAGCAGCTTAGGCTCCACTAGCACAGATACGCAGTATTTT.